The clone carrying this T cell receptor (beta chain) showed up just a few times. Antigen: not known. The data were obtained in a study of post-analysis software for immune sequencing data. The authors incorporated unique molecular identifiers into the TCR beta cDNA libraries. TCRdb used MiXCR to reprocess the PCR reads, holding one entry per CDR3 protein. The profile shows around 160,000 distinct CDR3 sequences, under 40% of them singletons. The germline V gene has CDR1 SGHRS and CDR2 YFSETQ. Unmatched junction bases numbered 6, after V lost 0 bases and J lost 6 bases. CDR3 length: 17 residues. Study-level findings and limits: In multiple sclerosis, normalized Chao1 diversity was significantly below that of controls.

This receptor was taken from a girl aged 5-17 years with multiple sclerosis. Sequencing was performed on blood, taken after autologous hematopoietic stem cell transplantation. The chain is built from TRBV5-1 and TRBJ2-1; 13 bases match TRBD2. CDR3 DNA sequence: TGCGCCAGCAGCTTGGTACTAGCGGGAGGGCCGCTCAATGAGCAGTTCTTC. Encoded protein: CASSLVLAGGPLNEQFF.